The entry that follows covers one T cell receptor beta chain sequence. Its antigen is undetermined. The data stem from a study of response to subunit inactivated influenza vaccine. The study's findings and limits: Seasonal influenza vaccination, on each occasion, was suggested by the authors to recruit few new T cells.

Losses at the gene ends were 0 bases for V and 9 bases for J; bases not matched to a gene: 4. CDR3 size: 14 residues. CDR1 ENHRY and CDR2 SYGVKD come from the germline V gene. MiXCR, applied by TCRdb to the RT-PCR reads, yields one record per CDR3 protein. The sample lists about 500,000 distinct CDR3 sequences, about 15% seen once, with less than 4% in the top ten. The material sequenced was CD4+ T cells sorted from PBMCs, taken around 25 months after vaccination. The source of this sequence is a man between 50 and 69 years old who received an inactivated influenza vaccine. The chain carries TRBV10-3 and TRBJ2-1, with 8 bases fitting TRBD1. DNA for the CDR3: TGTGCCATCAGTGAGTCCCGGACAGGGAGTGAGCAGTTCTTC. It encodes CAISESRTGSEQFF.